This TCR beta chain was found in a study of cytomegalovirus exposure and HLA in healthy donors. Findings and limits, study-wide: Analyzed later, association rates of TCRs varied across HLA loci, with DRB1 most and HLA-C fewest. A later analysis showed HLA-associated TCR beta chains outstripping equally common others in clonal expansion. When a later analysis was performed, an Asian-associated ancestry cluster reportedly had fewer N-insertions than the 666-donor mean.

Comment on this clone: What it binds is unknown.

Use of 60 Vbeta and 13 Jbeta primers characterized the PCR. Only in-frame clones appear in the TCRdb table, and some are missing; sequencing was by immunoSEQ multiplex PCR. The sample has fewer than 60,000 clones, about 71% seen once; the top ten hold roughly 22%. V shed 3 bases and J shed 0 bases, with 13 bases lying between them. The germline gives CDR1 SGHTA, CDR2 FQGTGA. The CDR3 runs to 16 residues. The rearrangement links TRBV7-3 to TRBJ2-3, with D perhaps matching TRBD2 (6 bases). Sequenced: PBMCs. This clonotype was sampled from a woman between 50 and 59 years old in good health and CMV-seropositive. The CDR3 nucleotides read TGTGCCAGCAGCTTGAACCCGGGAGCCAGCACAGATACGCAGTATTTT. Translating gives CASSLNPGASTDTQYF.